These 32 T cell receptor beta chains share one sample of origin, sequenced in a study of shared clonotypes between healthy human individuals. Assay: immunoSEQ multiplex PCR; the TCRdb copy retains only in-frame clones and omits some. The data contain a few million clones, over 90% of them singletons. Material: naive CD4+ T cells from PBMCs. Subset: CD45RA+ positively selected. All receptors come from a man younger than 35 in good health. Some clones in this sample may be carry-over from other donors' samples.

CDR3 bases: TGCGCCAGCAGCTTGGATTCAGGGAAGACTGAAGCTTTCTTT. This gives the protein CASSLDSGKTEAFF. The gene calls are TRBV5-1 and TRBJ1-1; D is possibly TRBD1 (5 bases). CDR1 and CDR2 (germline): SGHRS, YFSETQ. The V end lost 0 bases, the J end lost 5 bases, and 11 bases lay between the germline ends. The length of the CDR3 is 14 residues.

The rearrangement uses TRBV7-3 and TRBJ2-1; 7 bases align to TRBD1. The CDR3 runs 13 residues. J lost 12 bases, V lost 5 bases, and 10 bases had no gene match. Germline loops: CDR1 SGHTA, CDR2 FQGTGA. CDR3 in DNA: TGTGCCAGCAGCAGGGGGAGACAGGGTTGGCAGTTCTTC. Its translation is CASSRGRQGWQFF. The complete variable domain, with remaining parts taken from reference TRBV7-3 and TRBJ2-1, reads GAGVSQTPSNKVTEKGKYVELRCDPISGHTALYWYRQSLGQGPEFLIYFQGTGAADDSGLPNDRFFAVRPEGSVSTLKIQRTERGDSAVYLCASSRGRQGWQFFGPGTRLTVL.

The chain combines TRBV7-9 with TRBJ1-1, with D unclear. The CDR3 is 13 residues long. Germline CDR1 SEHNR, CDR2 FQNEAQ (reference sequence). Trimming shortened V by 2 bases and J by 1 base, and 5 bases separated the two germline ends. DNA for the CDR3: TGTGCCAGCAGCTTAATAGAGAACACTGAAGCTTTCTTT. It encodes CASSLIENTEAFF.

This chain links TRBV4-2 with TRBJ1-3, with D perhaps matching TRBD1 (6 bases). This CDR3 spans 18 amino acids. Trimming pared 1 base from V and 4 bases from J, leaving 20 bases between. Germline V gives CDR1 LGHNA, CDR2 YNFKEQ. CDR3 sequence (DNA): TGTGCCAGCAGCCAAGCGTATCTAGGGGGTAGCCTCGGAAACACCATATATTTT. Encoded protein: CASSQAYLGGSLGNTIYF.

V gene TRBV2 combines with J gene TRBJ2-5, with D tentatively TRBD2 (6 bases). The DNA end favors TRBJ2-7, so the J call may be wrong. CDR1 is SNHLY, CDR2 FYNNEI, per germline. This CDR3 spans 13 amino acids. The CDR3 nucleotides read TGTGCCAGCAGTCGGGAGTCCTCCTACGAGCAGTACTTC. It codes for CASSRESSYEQYF.

The rearrangement links TRBV2 to TRBJ2-5, with D perhaps matching TRBD1 (6 bases). CDR1 and CDR2 (germline): SNHLY, FYNNEI. CDR3 size: 13 residues. The germline V and J ends were trimmed by 5 bases and 5 bases, with 12 bases remaining between them. The CDR3 bases are TGTGCCAGCAGTCCGAGGGGGATGGAGACCCAGTACTTC. This encodes CASSPRGMETQYF.

The chain joins TRBV18 to TRBJ2-2, with 12 bases identical to TRBD1. The CDR3 contains 17 residues. Trimming took 3 bases from V and 3 from J; bases not matched to a gene: 5. Germline V gene sequence: CDR1 KGHSH, CDR2 LQKENI. CDR3 in DNA: TGTGCCAGCTCACCCAAGGGACAGGGGGCCGACACCGGGGAGCTGTTTTTT. It is translated as CASSPKGQGADTGELFF.

The CDR3 here is CASTRRGDYGYTF. The CDR3 nucleotides read TGTGCCAGCACCCGGCGGGGTGACTATGGCTACACCTTC. The gene calls are TRBV9 and TRBJ1-2; D ambiguous. The length of the CDR3 is 13 residues. Germline CDR1 and CDR2: SGDLS and YYNGEE. Deletions cut 6 bases from V and 3 bases from J, with 12 bases between.

V gene TRBV2 combines with J gene TRBJ2-5; 14 bases line up with TRBD2. Germline CDR1 reads SNHLY; CDR2 reads FYNNEI. Losses at the gene ends were 6 bases for V and 2 bases for J; bases not matched to a gene: 2. This CDR3 is 15 amino acids long. This chain's CDR3 is CASRGTSGGQETQYF. Written as DNA, the CDR3 is TGTGCCAGCAGAGGGACTAGCGGGGGACAAGAGACCCAGTACTTC.

V and J are TRBV30 and TRBJ2-3, with 12 positions matching TRBD2. This CDR3 region has 14 residues. Germline CDR1 is GTSNPN and CDR2 is SVGIG (reference sequence). The ends lost 5 bases at V and 6 bases at J; junction bases unmatched: 6. CDR3 coding DNA: TGTGCCTGGCTGACTAGCGGGAGCTGGGATACGCAGTATTTT. It encodes CAWLTSGSWDTQYF.

The chain is built from TRBV13 and TRBJ2-1, with D perhaps TRBD2 (6 bases). The germline gives CDR1 PRHDT, CDR2 FYEKMQ (reference sequence). The CDR3 covers 15 residues. Deletions cut 1 base from V and 5 bases from J, with 12 bases between. The CDR3 loop is CASSLDLAKDNEQFF. CDR3 nucleotide sequence: TGTGCCAGCAGCTTAGATCTAGCGAAGGACAATGAGCAGTTCTTC.

This chain connects TRBV6-1 to TRBJ2-7; 9 bases line up with TRBD1. CDR1 is MNHNS and CDR2 is SASEGT in the germline V gene. V lost 6 bases, J lost 0 bases, and 6 bases stayed unmatched. This CDR3 spans 15 amino acids. The CDR3 bases are TGTGCCAGCAGACGAACAGGGGGCGCCTCCTACGAGCAGTACTTC. Translating gives CASRRTGGASYEQYF.

This chain uses TRBV28 with TRBJ2-1, with TRBD2 as a possible D gene (5 bases). CDR3 length: 18 amino acids. V was shortened by 6 bases and J by 1 base, with 22 bases between the two germline ends. The germline CDR1 and CDR2 sequences are MDHEN and SYDVKM. CDR3 region: CASSPTGGGPPSYNEQFF. The CDR3 nucleotides read TGTGCCAGCAGCCCTACGGGTGGCGGGCCCCCTTCCTACAATGAGCAGTTCTTC.

This chain joins TRBV5-1 and TRBJ2-7; 8 bases agree with TRBD2. Unmatched junction bases numbered 8, after V lost 6 bases and J lost 3 bases. The CDR3 has 14 amino acids. Germline values: CDR1 SGHRS, CDR2 YFSETQ. The CDR3 sequence is CASKISGSHYEQYF. As DNA, the CDR3 is TGCGCCAGCAAGATCAGCGGGAGCCACTACGAGCAGTACTTC.

This clone was recorded once. CDR3 DNA sequence: TGTGCCAGTAGTATAGAGGGGCCACTACAGGGGTCGAACACCGGGGAGCTGTTTTTT. Translating gives CASSIEGPLQGSNTGELFF. The chain is built from TRBV19 and TRBJ2-2; 7 bases align to TRBD1. Trimming at V came to 0 bases and at J to 0 bases, leaving 10 bases not matched to a gene. CDR1 LNHDA and CDR2 SQIVND come from the germline V gene (reference sequence). The CDR3 runs 19 residues.

The chain's CDR3 is CATSRDYSTSTGTGNTIYF. In nucleotides, the CDR3 is TGTGCCACCAGCAGAGACTATTCTACTTCGACAGGGACTGGAAACACCATATATTTT. This chain connects TRBV15 to TRBJ1-3; 7 nucleotides align to TRBD1. V gave up 0 bases and J gave up 2 bases; unmatched junction bases: 13. Germline V gives CDR1 LNHNV, CDR2 YYDKDF (reference sequence). This CDR3 has 19 residues.

The chain recombines TRBV2 with TRBJ2-5; 8 positions match TRBD1. CDR1 is SNHLY and CDR2 is FYNNEI in the germline V gene. CDR3 length: 15 residues. V was pared by 6 bases and J by 4 bases, with 10 bases of the junction left unmatched. The CDR3 protein is CASRRTGTLTETQYF. CDR3 nucleotide sequence: TGTGCCAGCAGAAGGACAGGGACTTTGACAGAGACCCAGTACTTC.

The rearrangement links TRBV9 to TRBJ2-3; D is unresolved. Germline-derived CDR1 and CDR2 are SGDLS and YYNGEE. This CDR3 spans 13 amino acids. V was pared by 7 bases and J by 0 bases, with 9 bases between. In DNA form, the CDR3 reads TGTGCCAGCGCCGCCGGTAGCACAGATACGCAGTATTTT. Protein product: CASAAGSTDTQYF.

This chain joins TRBV2 and TRBJ2-5; no firm D call. Germline loops: CDR1 SNHLY, CDR2 FYNNEI. V lost 7 bases to trimming and J lost 8 bases, with 14 bases between them. This CDR3 region has 12 residues. The CDR3: CASTRLGRTQYF. In DNA, the CDR3 is TGTGCCAGCACCCGCCTCGGCAGAACCCAGTACTTC.

This chain joins TRBV7-3 and TRBJ1-1; D may be TRBD1 (5 bases). V was cut by 5 bases and J by 7 bases, with 14 bases left in between. Germline loops: CDR1 SGHTA, CDR2 FQGTGA. The CDR3 spans 13 residues. The CDR3 sequence: CASSTQAGYEAFF. DNA for the CDR3: TGTGCCAGCAGCACACAGGCCGGCTATGAAGCTTTCTTT.

The J gene is TRBJ2-7, the V gene TRBV19, with no clear D. Trimming pared 2 bases from V and 11 bases from J, leaving 7 bases between. This CDR3 spans 10 amino acids. CDR1 LNHDA and CDR2 SQIVND come from the germline V gene (reference sequence). CDR3 sequence reads: CASSIRDKYF. The CDR3, as DNA: TGTGCCAGTAGTATAAGGGATAAGTACTTC.

This chain uses TRBV27 with TRBJ1-3; TRBD1 agrees at 7 bases. This CDR3 contains 18 residues. Germline V gene lookup returns CDR1 MNHEY and CDR2 SMNVEV (reference sequence). Trimming at V came to 8 bases and at J to 8 bases, leaving 24 bases not matched to a gene. CDR3 in amino acids: CASRRLENTGTEGDTIYF. Written as DNA, the CDR3 is TGTGCCAGCCGGCGACTGGAGAATACCGGGACAGAAGGAGACACCATATATTTT.

The V gene is TRBV30, the J gene TRBJ2-1, with 8 bases matching TRBD2. This CDR3 is built from 14 residues. Germline loops: CDR1 GTSNPN, CDR2 SVGIG (reference sequence). V lost 7 bases to trimming and J lost 5 bases; unmatched junction nucleotides: 10. This CDR3 is CALVWVGLDNEQFF. In nucleotides, the CDR3 is TGTGCCTTGGTGTGGGTGGGACTAGACAATGAGCAGTTCTTC.

This chain joins TRBV7-9 and TRBJ1-2, with D tentatively TRBD1 (6 bases). Germline V gene lookup returns CDR1 SEHNR and CDR2 FQNEAQ (reference sequence). The CDR3 spans 19 residues. With 4 bases removed from V and 3 bases from J, the gap between germline ends came to 27 bases. The CDR3 coding sequence is TGTGCCAGCAGCTCATCGGGGGGTACAGGGCTCCCCCTCGACTATGGCTACACCTTC. It is translated as CASSSSGGTGLPLDYGYTF.

Note on this clone: Other nucleotide sequences in the sample specify the same CDR3. The chain carries TRBV4-3 and TRBJ2-3; TRBD1 aligns across 7 bases. This CDR3 contains 15 residues. Germline loops: CDR1 LGHNA, CDR2 YSLEER. Losses at the gene ends were 1 base for V and 3 bases for J; bases not matched to a gene: 4. The CDR3 DNA follows: TGCGCCAGCAGCCAAGGACAGGGCGTTACAGATACGCAGTATTTT. Its protein is CASSQGQGVTDTQYF.

This rearrangement joins TRBV30 to TRBJ2-5; D call uncertain. CDR3 length: 12 amino acids. Trimming left V 5 bases short and J 1 base short, with 8 bases between. Germline values: CDR1 GTSNPN, CDR2 SVGIG (reference sequence). The DNA for the CDR3 is TGTGCCTGGTCGGCTTCCCAAGAGACCCAGTACTTC. Amino acid sequence: CAWSASQETQYF.

The chain uses TRBV6-6 and TRBJ2-5; 9 bases match TRBD1. Germline V gives CDR1 MNHNY, CDR2 SVGAGI (reference sequence). After removal of 2 bases from V and 1 base from J, the junction contained 2 bases not matched to a gene. The length of the CDR3 is 15 residues. This chain's CDR3 is CASSYGTGTQETQYF. The CDR3 DNA reads TGTGCCAGCAGTTACGGGACAGGGACCCAAGAGACCCAGTACTTC.

J is TRBJ1-1 and V is TRBV28, with 9 bases identical to TRBD1. Germline assignment: CDR1 MDHEN and CDR2 SYDVKM. The CDR3 covers 15 residues. Trimming at V came to 8 bases and at J to 3 bases, leaving 10 bases not matched to a gene. The CDR3 is CASPNWTGEDTEAFF. The CDR3 region has the DNA TGTGCCAGCCCGAACTGGACAGGGGAGGACACTGAAGCTTTCTTT.

As regards this clone: At the DNA level, this CDR3 is encoded by other sequences in the same sample as well. The chain combines TRBV18 with TRBJ1-5; tentatively, D is TRBD1 (5 bases). The CDR3 runs to 14 residues. The germline V and J ends were trimmed by 0 bases and 4 bases, with 7 bases remaining between them. Germline V gene lookup returns CDR1 KGHSH and CDR2 LQKENI. The CDR3: CASSPPGGNQPQHF. CDR3 nucleotide sequence: TGTGCCAGCTCACCACCGGGGGGGAATCAGCCCCAGCATTTT.

A note on this clone: Other DNA sequences from this sample encode an identical CDR3 as well. The chain has TRBV27 and TRBJ2-2; the D gene is possibly TRBD1 (6 bases). Germline loops: CDR1 MNHEY, CDR2 SMNVEV (reference sequence). The V end lost 5 bases, the J end lost 1 base, and 11 bases lay between the germline ends. The CDR3 is 15 residues long. The CDR3 here is CASSTLQGNTGELFF. For the CDR3, the DNA is TGTGCCAGCAGTACGCTACAGGGGAACACCGGGGAGCTGTTTTTT.

The V and J genes are TRBV28 and TRBJ2-3; no definite D call. The CDR3 is 14 amino acids. Germline V CDR1 and CDR2: MDHEN, SYDVKM. V was cut by 1 base and J by 5 bases, with 10 bases left in between. In nucleotides, the CDR3 is TGTGCCAGCAGTTTATTTAGGGTCGGAGATACGCAGTATTTT. As protein: CASSLFRVGDTQYF.

This clone has more than one count but fewer than ten. The CDR3: CASSEEGFNTEAFF. The CDR3 coding sequence is TGTGCCAGCAGCGAGGAGGGTTTCAACACTGAAGCTTTCTTT. The chain has TRBV9 and TRBJ1-1, with D hard to call. The germline CDR1 and CDR2 sequences are SGDLS and YYNGEE. The CDR3 is made up of 14 amino acids. V shed 3 bases and J shed 2 bases, with 11 bases lying between them.